The present T cell receptor beta chain was sequenced within a study of OX40 agonist ivuxolimab in advanced cancers. V was shortened by 0 bases and J by 4 bases, with 11 bases between the two germline ends. This CDR3 region has 15 residues. Germline CDR1 and CDR2: LNHNV and YYDKDF (reference sequence). Sequencing was performed with immunoSEQ multiplex PCR; in TCRdb, only in-frame clones are kept and a portion is missing. Of tens of thousands of clones listed, over 65% are singletons. This receptor was obtained from an adult with an advanced solid tumor such as melanoma, head and neck, liver or kidney cancer. This chain uses TRBV15 with TRBJ2-3; D is unresolved. The starting material was CD4+ or CD8+ T cells sorted from blood, obtained in a trial of the OX40 agonist ivuxolimab. DNA of the CDR3: TGTGCCACCAGCAGAGATCCCGTTGGGTCAGATACGCAGTATTTT. Residues: CATSRDPVGSDTQYF.